This T cell receptor (beta chain) was found in a study of cytomegalovirus exposure and HLA in healthy donors. Overall study findings and caveats: TCR association rates varied by HLA locus in a later analysis, with DRB1 highest and HLA-C lowest. In a later analysis, compared with equally common non-associated chains, HLA-associated beta chains were more expanded.

Amplification used 60 Vbeta primers and 13 Jbeta primers. Assay used: immunoSEQ multiplex PCR; TCRdb lists only in-frame clones, some missing. This repertoire shows around 210,000 clones, 65% to 85% found once; its top ten account for approximately 1.5%. Trimming cost V 0 bases and J 11 bases; bases outside gene matches: 11. Germline assignment: CDR1 SQVTM and CDR2 ANQGSEA. This CDR3 has 14 residues. This clone has only a few counts. Its cognate antigen is unknown. The sequence derives from a man in his forties or fifties in good health and CMV-seronegative. The chain employs TRBV29-1 and TRBJ2-5; TRBD1 agrees at 8 bases. The material sequenced was PBMCs. The CDR3 bases are TGCAGCGTTGAAGAGGAGAGCAGGGGGCAGGAGCAGTACTTC. Residues: CSVEEESRGQEQYF.